This entry features one T cell receptor (beta chain) sequence. Its antigen is not known. The data stem from a study of T cell responses to AZD1222 COVID-19 vaccine. General study findings and limits: Unmutated variant regions are reportedly the target of nearly half of TCRs that are spike-specific. Most donors were white British and more were female, and clonal diversity was possibly underestimated. Scientists sampled the repertoires only once the peak T cell response had passed.

V was pared by 3 bases and J by 6 bases, with 5 bases between. This CDR3 has 11 amino acids. Per the germline V gene, CDR1 is MDHEN and CDR2 is SYDVKM. Libraries were prepared by immunoSEQ multiplex PCR; TCRdb keeps only in-frame clonotypes and omits some of them. This sample has some 130,000 clones, with around 85% found just once. The rearrangement links TRBV28 to TRBJ1-2; D unresolved. This specimen consisted of peripheral blood, obtained on day 0 of AZD1222 vaccination. The TCR was taken from an adult in good health. The CDR3 loop is CASSFADGYTF. CDR3 sequence (DNA): TGTGCCAGCAGTTTCGCGGATGGCTACACCTTC.